Reported below is one T cell receptor beta chain. This table comes from immunoSEQ multiplex PCR, and its TCRdb copy is limited to in-frame clones, with some not included. The sample lists roughly 13,000 clones, roughly 74% occurring once. Time point reported: after neoadjuvant nivolumab, at surgical resection. Patients were newly diagnosed with stage II-IVA oral cavity squamous cell carcinoma without prior systemic or radiation treatment. These oral cavity squamous cell carcinomas were HPV-negative and locally advanced. This specimen comes from a study of neoadjuvant anti-PD-1 for oral cavity cancer. V dropped 5 bases and J dropped 7; count of bases not matched to a gene: 7. This CDR3 spans 14 amino acids. Per the germline V gene, CDR1 is SGHTA and CDR2 is FQGTGA.

The gene calls are TRBV7-3 and TRBJ1-2; 10 nucleotides agree with TRBD1. The receptor's source is a person aged 40 to 85 with oral cavity squamous cell carcinoma. The sequenced sample was PBMCs, obtained after nivolumab (anti-PD-1) treatment. CDR3 nucleotides: TGTGCCAGCAGCATGACAGGGGGCGTGGGTGGCTACACCTTC. This gives the protein CASSMTGGVGGYTF.